This T cell receptor (beta chain) derives from a study of OX40 agonist ivuxolimab in advanced cancers. Study summary: Patients receiving dose escalation had hepatocellular carcinoma, melanoma, renal cell or head and neck cancer.

For this clone: No antigen is known for it.

Study findings and constraints: At 0.1 to 3.0 mg/kg and by week 6, clonal expansion occurred in CD4+ and CD8+ blood T cells.

The method was immunoSEQ multiplex PCR; TCRdb's version includes in-frame clones alone and lacks a portion of them. The sample has tens of thousands of clones; 86% are singletons. Sequences were derived from CD4+ or CD8+ T cells sorted from blood, sampled in a trial of the OX40 agonist ivuxolimab. This sequence was found in an adult with an advanced solid tumor such as melanoma, head and neck, liver or kidney cancer.

The CDR3 protein is CASSHFMTAAYGYTF. The CDR3 coding sequence is TGTGCCAGCAGCCACTTCATGACAGCTGCTTATGGCTACACCTTC. The V call is TRBV4-2, the J call TRBJ1-2; D may be TRBD1 (5 bases). Trimming left V 3 bases short and J 5 bases short, with 16 bases between. The CDR3 consists of 15 residues. Germline V gives CDR1 LGHNA, CDR2 YNFKEQ.